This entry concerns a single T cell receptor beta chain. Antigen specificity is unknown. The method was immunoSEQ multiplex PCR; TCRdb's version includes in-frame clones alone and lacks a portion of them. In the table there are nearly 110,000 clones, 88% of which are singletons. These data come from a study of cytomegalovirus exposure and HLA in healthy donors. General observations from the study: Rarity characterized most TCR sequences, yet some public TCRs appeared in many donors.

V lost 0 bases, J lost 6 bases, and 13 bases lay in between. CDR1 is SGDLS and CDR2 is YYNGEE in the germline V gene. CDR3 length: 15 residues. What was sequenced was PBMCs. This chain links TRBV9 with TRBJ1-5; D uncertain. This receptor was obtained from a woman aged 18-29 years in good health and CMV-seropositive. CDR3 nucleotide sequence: TGTGCCAGCAGCGTAGACACGGCCCCGGGTCAGCCCCAGCATTTT. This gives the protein CASSVDTAPGQPQHF.